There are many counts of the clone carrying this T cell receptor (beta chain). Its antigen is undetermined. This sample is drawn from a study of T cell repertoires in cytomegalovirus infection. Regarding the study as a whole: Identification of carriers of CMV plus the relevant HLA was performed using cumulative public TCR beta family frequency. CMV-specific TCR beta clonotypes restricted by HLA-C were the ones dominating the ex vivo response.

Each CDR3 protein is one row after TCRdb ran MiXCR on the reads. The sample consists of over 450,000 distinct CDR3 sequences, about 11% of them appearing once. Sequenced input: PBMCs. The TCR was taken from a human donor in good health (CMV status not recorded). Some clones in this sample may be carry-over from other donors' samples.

Written as DNA, the CDR3 is TGTGCCAGCAGCTTGAGGGCCTCGCTGGGAGAGCAGTTCTTC. Protein: CASSLRASLGEQFF. The chain uses TRBV5-5 and TRBJ2-1, with D unresolved. CDR1 and CDR2 (germline): SGHKS, YYEKEE (reference sequence). Deletions cut 1 base from V and 10 bases from J, with 15 bases between. CDR3 length: 14 amino acids. The whole variable domain, filled in from reference TRBV5-5 and TRBJ2-1, reads DAGVTQSPTHLIKTRGQQVTLRCSPISGHKSVSWYQQVLGQGPQFIFQYYEKEERGRGNFPDRFSARQFPNYSSELNVNALLLGDSALYLCASSLRASLGEQFFGPGTRLTVL.